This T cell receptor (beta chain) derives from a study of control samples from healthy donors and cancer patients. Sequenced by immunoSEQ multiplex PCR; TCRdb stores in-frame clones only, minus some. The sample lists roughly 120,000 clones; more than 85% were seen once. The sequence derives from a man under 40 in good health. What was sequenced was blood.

DNA of the CDR3: TGTGCCACCAGTGAGGGAAGGGGAGAGACCCAGTACTTC. Encoded protein: CATSEGRGETQYF. This chain joins TRBV24-1 and TRBJ2-5, with a possible D match to TRBD1 (5 bases). The V end was cut by 4 bases, the J end by 4 bases, with 9 bases between. The CDR3 is made up of 13 amino acids. Germline V gives CDR1 KGHDR, CDR2 SFDVKD.